These 7 T cell receptor beta chains were sequenced from one sample in a study of identical twins. MiXCR, run by TCRdb on the 5' RACE reads, gives a single entry per CDR3 protein. The sample yields about 530,000 distinct CDR3 sequences, 13% to 15% seen once. This same sample was also part of a study on yellow fever vaccine responses in identical twins.

The specimen sequenced was CD4+ T cells sorted from blood. Receptors originate from a woman under 30 in good health.

The J gene is TRBJ2-7, the V gene TRBV7-8; 7 bases line up with TRBD2. Trimming at V came to 4 bases and at J to 7 bases, leaving 10 bases not matched to a gene. CDR1 SGHVS and CDR2 FQNEAQ come from the germline V gene. The CDR3 is 14 amino acids. CDR3 nucleotides: TGTGCCAGCAGCTCCGCCGCGGGAGTAGGTGAGCAGTACTTC. This translates into CASSSAAGVGEQYF. Complete variable domain (other parts from reference TRBV7-8 and TRBJ2-7): GAGVSQSPRYKVAKRGQDVALRCDPISGHVSLFWYQQALGQGPEFLTYFQNEAQLDKSGLPSDRFFAERPEGSVSTLKIQRTQQEDSAVYLCASSSAAGVGEQYFGPGTRLTVT.

The gene calls are TRBV3-1 and TRBJ1-2; 7 nucleotides agree with TRBD1. The ends lost 4 bases at V and 2 bases at J; junction bases unmatched: 7. The CDR3 contains 15 residues. Germline CDR1 reads LGHDT; CDR2 reads YNNKEL (reference sequence). In DNA, the CDR3 is TGTGCCAGCAGCCCTTGGACAGGTTTAAACTATGGCTACACCTTC. Translating gives CASSPWTGLNYGYTF.

The chain has TRBV10-3 and TRBJ2-7, with a possible D match to TRBD2 (6 bases). The length of the CDR3 is 16 residues. In germline, CDR1 is ENHRY, CDR2 SYGVKD. Deletions cut 4 bases from V and 1 base from J, with 17 bases between. CDR3 residues: CAISGTRERVSYEQYF. Here the CDR3 DNA reads TGTGCCATCAGTGGGACCCGGGAGCGGGTATCCTACGAGCAGTACTTC.

This clonotype was observed many times. This sequence joins TRBV27 and TRBJ2-5, with D unclear. The V end lost 3 bases, the J end lost 5 bases, and 7 bases lay between the germline ends. CDR1 and CDR2 from the germline V gene are MNHEY and SMNVEV (reference sequence). The CDR3 runs to 12 residues. The CDR3 DNA sequence: TGTGCCAGCAGTTTCGTTGGGGAGACCCAGTACTTC. It yields the protein CASSFVGETQYF.

The gene calls are TRBV10-2 and TRBJ1-3; D remains unclear. Germline-derived CDR1 and CDR2 are WSHSY and SAAADI. V gave up 2 bases and J gave up 0 bases, with 8 bases separating them. The CDR3 loop spans 15 amino acids. Here the CDR3 reads CASSEGYHSGNTIYF. The CDR3 DNA reads TGCGCCAGCAGTGAGGGTTACCACTCTGGAAACACCATATATTTT.

This clonotype was seen a few times. The chain recombines TRBV7-2 with TRBJ2-3, with TRBD2 identical over 10 bases. V was clipped by 2 bases and J by 1 base; unmatched bases: 6. In germline, CDR1 is SGHTA, CDR2 FQGNSA. This CDR3 has 17 amino acids. The DNA of the CDR3 is TGTGCCAGCAGCTTACCCCCTAGCGGGAGCCGCACAGATACGCAGTATTTT. This encodes CASSLPPSGSRTDTQYF.

This sequence joins TRBV27 and TRBJ2-1; TRBD2 aligns across 8 bases. Unmatched junction bases numbered 10, after V lost 5 bases and J lost 10 bases. Germline assignment: CDR1 MNHEY and CDR2 SMNVEV (reference sequence). The CDR3 covers 14 residues. DNA for the CDR3: TGTGCCAGCAGTCCAAGGAACATAGCGGGAGAGCAGTTCTTC. It is translated as CASSPRNIAGEQFF.